One T cell receptor beta chain is described in this entry. The antigen remains undetermined. The sample originates from a study of cytotoxic CD8 clonotypes in ibrutinib-treated CLL. Study information: Complete response was seen in 2 patients and partial in approximately 25; approximately 12 progressed and around 14 stayed remitted after a median around 68 months. Following treatment for a median roughly 13 months, range 6 to 36, response samples were then taken. Study-level results: At the start, clonality exceeded age-matched healthy donors and followed circulating CD8+ T-cell counts.

The germline V gene encodes CDR1 SGHVS and CDR2 FQNEAQ. V lost 5 bases and J lost 1, with 18 bases in between. The CDR3 covers 17 residues. Produced via immunoSEQ multiplex PCR; TCRdb's table is partial and in-frame only. The sample consists of 250,000 or so clones, 70% of them appearing once. Material: PBMCs, obtained after 24 months of ibrutinib treatment. This TCR was recovered from a human donor with chronic lymphocytic leukemia. V gene TRBV7-8 combines with J gene TRBJ2-1, with D possibly matching TRBD2 (5 bases). The CDR3 region is CASSPRLVRGSYNEQFF. The CDR3 region has the DNA TGTGCCAGCAGCCCACGACTTGTAAGAGGGTCCTACAATGAGCAGTTCTTC. Together with reference TRBV7-8 and TRBJ2-1, the CDR3 gives the full variable domain: GAGVSQSPRYKVAKRGQDVALRCDPISGHVSLFWYQQALGQGPEFLTYFQNEAQLDKSGLPSDRFFAERPEGSVSTLKIQRTQQEDSAVYLCASSPRLVRGSYNEQFFGPGTRLTVL.